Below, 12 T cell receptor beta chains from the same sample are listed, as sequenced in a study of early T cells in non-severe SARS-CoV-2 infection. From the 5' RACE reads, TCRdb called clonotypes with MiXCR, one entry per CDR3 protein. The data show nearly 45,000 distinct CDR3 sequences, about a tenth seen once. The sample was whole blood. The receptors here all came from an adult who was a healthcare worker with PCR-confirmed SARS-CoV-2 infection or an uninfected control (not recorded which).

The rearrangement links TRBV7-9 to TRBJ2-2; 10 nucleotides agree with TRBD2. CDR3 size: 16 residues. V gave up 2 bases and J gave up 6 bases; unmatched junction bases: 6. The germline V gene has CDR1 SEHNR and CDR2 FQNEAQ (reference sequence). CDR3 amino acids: CASSLFGLAEAGELFF. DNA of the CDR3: TGTGCCAGCAGCTTATTCGGACTAGCGGAGGCCGGGGAGCTGTTTTTT.

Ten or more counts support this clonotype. CDR3 DNA: TGTGCCACCCATAGCGTTAGCACAGATACGCAGTATTTT. Translation gives CATHSVSTDTQYF. The V call is TRBV2, the J call TRBJ2-3; tentative D call: TRBD2 (5 bases). Trimming took 10 bases from V and 0 from J, leaving 11 bases between them. Germline CDR1 is SNHLY and CDR2 is FYNNEI. The CDR3 runs to 13 residues.

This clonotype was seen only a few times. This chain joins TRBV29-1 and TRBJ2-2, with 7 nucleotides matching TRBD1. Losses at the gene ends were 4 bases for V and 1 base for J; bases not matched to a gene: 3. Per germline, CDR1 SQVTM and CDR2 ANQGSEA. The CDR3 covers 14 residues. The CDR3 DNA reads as TGCAGCGTTGTAGGACAGGTGAACACCGGGGAGCTGTTTTTT. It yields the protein CSVVGQVNTGELFF.

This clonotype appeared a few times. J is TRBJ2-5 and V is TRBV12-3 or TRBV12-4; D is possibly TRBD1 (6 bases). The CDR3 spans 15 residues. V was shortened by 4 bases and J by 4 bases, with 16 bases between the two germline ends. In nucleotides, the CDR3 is TGTGCCAGCAGTTACCAAACAGGGCAGGGAGAGACCCAGTACTTC. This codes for CASSYQTGQGETQYF.

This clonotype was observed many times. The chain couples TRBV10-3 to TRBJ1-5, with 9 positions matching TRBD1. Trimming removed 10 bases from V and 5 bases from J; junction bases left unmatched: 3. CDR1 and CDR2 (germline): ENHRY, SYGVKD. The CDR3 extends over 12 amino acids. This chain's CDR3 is CATRQGDQPQHF. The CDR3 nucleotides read TGTGCCACCCGACAGGGGGATCAGCCCCAGCATTTT.

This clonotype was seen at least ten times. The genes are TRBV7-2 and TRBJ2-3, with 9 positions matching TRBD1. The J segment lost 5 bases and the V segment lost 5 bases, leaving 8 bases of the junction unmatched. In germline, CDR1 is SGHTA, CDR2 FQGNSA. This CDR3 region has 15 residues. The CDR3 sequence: CASSARDRARDTQYF. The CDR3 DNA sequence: TGTGCCAGCAGCGCCCGGGACAGGGCAAGAGATACGCAGTATTTT.

CDR3 coding DNA: TGTGCCAGCAGCCAAGATTTTACAGACAATCAGCCCCAGCATTTT. Amino acids: CASSQDFTDNQPQHF. The chain employs TRBV3-1 and TRBJ1-5; D remains ambiguous. V lost 0 bases, J lost 3 bases, and 9 bases lay in between. Germline-derived CDR1 and CDR2 are LGHDT and YNNKEL (reference sequence). The CDR3 loop spans 15 amino acids.

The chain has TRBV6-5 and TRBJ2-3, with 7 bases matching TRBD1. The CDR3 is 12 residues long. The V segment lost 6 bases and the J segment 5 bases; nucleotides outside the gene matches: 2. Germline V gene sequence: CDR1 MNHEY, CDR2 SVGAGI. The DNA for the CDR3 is TGTGCCAGCAGGACAGGGTTAGATACGCAGTATTTT. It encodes CASRTGLDTQYF.

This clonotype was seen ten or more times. CDR3 residues: CAYQGARRNYGYTF. In DNA form, the CDR3 reads TGTGCCTACCAGGGGGCCCGACGTAACTATGGCTACACCTTC. V gene TRBV30 combines with J gene TRBJ1-2; 8 bases fit TRBD1. Germline CDR1 reads GTSNPN; CDR2 reads SVGIG (reference sequence). There are 14 residues in the CDR3. The trim removed 7 bases at V and 1 base at J, leaving 8 bases unmatched.

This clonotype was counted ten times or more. The CDR3 loop reads CASSSDRGFGEQFF. The CDR3 DNA is TGTGCCAGCAGCTCGGACAGGGGTTTTGGTGAGCAGTTCTTC. This rearrangement joins TRBV5-6 to TRBJ2-1, with 9 bases fitting TRBD1. J lost 9 bases, V lost 3 bases, and 7 bases had no gene match. CDR1 is SGHDT and CDR2 is YYEEEE in the germline V gene. The length of the CDR3 is 14 residues.

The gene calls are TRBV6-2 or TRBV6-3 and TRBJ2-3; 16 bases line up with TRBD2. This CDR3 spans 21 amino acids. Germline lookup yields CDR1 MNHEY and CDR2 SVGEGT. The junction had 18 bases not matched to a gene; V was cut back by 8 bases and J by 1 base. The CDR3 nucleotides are TGTGCCAGCTACTCCCGGCCCGGGACTAGCGGGGGGGCGTGGGGCACAGATACGCAGTATTTT. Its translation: CASYSRPGTSGGAWGTDTQYF.

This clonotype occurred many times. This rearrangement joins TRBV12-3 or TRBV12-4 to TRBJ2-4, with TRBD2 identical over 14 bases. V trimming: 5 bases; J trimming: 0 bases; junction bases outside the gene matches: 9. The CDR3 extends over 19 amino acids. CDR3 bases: TGTGCCAGCAGTCGCTCGGGACTAGCGGGGGCTCTAGCCAAAAACATTCAGTACTTC. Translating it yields CASSRSGLAGALAKNIQYF.